This T cell receptor (beta chain) was documented in a study of blood T cell repertoires in COVID-19. The overall study: Nucleic acid was either cDNA or gDNA, and it came from T cells, B-cell-depleted T cells, or PBMCs.

Libraries were prepared by immunoSEQ multiplex PCR; TCRdb keeps only in-frame clonotypes and omits some of them. The sample records about 220,000 clones, 75% to 85% being singletons. The CDR3 is 16 residues long. Germline V gene sequence: CDR1 MDHEN, CDR2 SYDVKM. V was shortened by 6 bases and J by 2 bases, with 14 bases between the two germline ends. The sequence derives from a human donor in a cohort sampled during active COVID-19. The gene calls are TRBV28 and TRBJ2-6; D is possibly TRBD1 (6 bases). Material: peripheral blood. The CDR3 region is CASRIAGQPGANVLTF. The CDR3 bases are TGTGCCAGCAGAATTGCCGGACAGCCTGGGGCCAACGTCCTGACTTTC.